These 12 T cell receptor beta chains were all obtained from the same sample, sequenced in a study of blood T cell repertoires in COVID-19 (TCRdb year 2020). Receptors were amplified or captured by the immunoSEQ multiplex PCR assay. As stored in TCRdb, this immuneACCESS dataset retains in-frame rearrangements with V and J assigned. A fraction of the clones does not appear; measured against another copy, unresolved V genes explain less than half of the discrepancy, and the remainder lacks a known reason. The sample yields a few hundred thousand clones; 84% were counted once. The biggest ten clones account for roughly a tenth of the sample. The sample consisted of peripheral blood. Receptors originate from a man in his fifties or sixties with active or convalescent COVID-19.

The gene calls are TRBV7-2 and TRBJ1-1; D unclear. The CDR3 is 14 residues long. Looked up from germline, CDR1 is SGHTA and CDR2 is FQGNSA. Trimming pared 0 bases from V and 4 bases from J, leaving 9 bases between. The CDR3 DNA reads as TGTGCCAGCAGCTTAGCTGGGAGGAGCACTGAAGCTTTCTTT. This sequence encodes CASSLAGRSTEAFF.

V gene TRBV10-2 combines with J gene TRBJ1-5, with 8 bases aligning to TRBD1. This CDR3 is 16 amino acids long. The J segment lost 4 bases and the V segment lost 2 bases, leaving 7 bases of the junction unmatched. The germline gives CDR1 WSHSY, CDR2 SAAADI. The CDR3 sequence: CASSEGQGGGNQPQHF. The CDR3 region has the DNA TGCGCCAGCAGTGAGGGACAGGGCGGAGGTAATCAGCCCCAGCATTTT.

This clone was found a few times. V and J are TRBV5-1 and TRBJ2-2; perhaps TRBD2 as D (5 bases). The V and J ends lost 6 bases and 2 bases respectively, with 17 bases between them. The length of the CDR3 is 16 residues. Germline CDR1 is SGHRS and CDR2 is YFSETQ. The CDR3 bases are TGCGCCAGCAAATCCGGGGTACCATCTAACACCGGGGAGCTGTTTTTT. Residues: CASKSGVPSNTGELFF.

The chain has TRBV20-1 and TRBJ1-6; the D is unclear. Germline CDR1 DFQATT, CDR2 SNEGSKA (reference sequence). The CDR3 contains 16 residues. Trimming removed 3 bases from V and 0 bases from J, with 12 bases in between. CDR3 DNA: TGCAGTGCTAGTAGGCGGGCAGACTCCTATAATTCACCCCTCCACTTT. It codes for CSASRRADSYNSPLHF.

The chain is built from TRBV6-6 and TRBJ2-7; 9 bases agree with TRBD2. Germline CDR1 reads MNHNY; CDR2 reads SVGAGI (reference sequence). This CDR3 is 15 amino acids long. J gave up 0 bases and V 6 bases, and 6 bases lay outside the gene matches. CDR3: CASRYLAGSSYEQYF. The CDR3 DNA follows: TGTGCCAGCAGATATCTAGCGGGGAGCTCCTACGAGCAGTACTTC.

The J gene is TRBJ1-2, the V gene TRBV7-9; D unclear. This CDR3 is built from 14 residues. V shed 7 bases and J shed 4 bases, with 16 bases lying between them. The V gene's germline CDR1 is SEHNR and CDR2 FQNEAQ (reference sequence). CDR3 in DNA: TGTGCCAGCACTCCCCGCGGAGATCTCTATGGCTACACCTTC. Its protein is CASTPRGDLYGYTF.

The chain employs TRBV20-1 and TRBJ1-2; 9 nucleotides match TRBD1. The CDR3 runs 13 residues. CDR1 and CDR2 from the germline V gene are DFQATT and SNEGSKA (reference sequence). V shed 3 bases, J shed 8 bases, and the junction held 7 bases outside the gene matches. CDR3 region: CSASRGQGNGYTF. CDR3 in DNA: TGCAGTGCTAGTAGGGGACAGGGAAACGGCTACACCTTC.

The gene calls are TRBV28 and TRBJ2-7; 7 nucleotides align to TRBD2. The ends lost 3 bases at V and 5 bases at J; junction bases unmatched: 7. The CDR3 has 14 residues. The germline gives CDR1 MDHEN, CDR2 SYDVKM. This CDR3 reads CASSFGGRLHEQYF. The CDR3, as DNA: TGTGCCAGCAGTTTTGGCGGGAGACTCCACGAGCAGTACTTC.

The chain combines TRBV10-3 with TRBJ2-2; 8 bases are shared with TRBD2. The V gene's germline CDR1 is ENHRY and CDR2 SYGVKD. The ends lost 3 bases at V and 0 bases at J; junction bases unmatched: 9. CDR3 length equals 18 residues. As DNA, the CDR3 is TGTGCCATCAGTGACCCAGGAGCGGGAGTTACGAACACCGGGGAGCTGTTTTTT. It yields the protein CAISDPGAGVTNTGELFF.

The gene calls are TRBV28 and TRBJ1-2; D call uncertain. Germline V gene data show CDR1 as MDHEN and CDR2 as SYDVKM. The CDR3 loop spans 16 amino acids. Deletions cut 6 bases from V and 0 bases from J, with 17 bases between. The CDR3 is CASRLPVDISNYGYTF. Written as DNA, the CDR3 is TGTGCCAGCAGGCTGCCAGTCGACATATCTAACTATGGCTACACCTTC.

The rearrangement links TRBV6-6 to TRBJ1-6; possible D gene TRBD1, 6 bases. V dropped 6 bases and J dropped 7 bases, with 19 bases sitting between them. The CDR3 has 16 amino acids. The germline CDR1 and CDR2 sequences are MNHNY and SVGAGI (reference sequence). CDR3 DNA sequence: TGTGCCAGCAGCCTCATGGGGGCCCCGTCCAATTCACCCCTCCACTTT. Amino acid sequence: CASSLMGAPSNSPLHF.

This clone has just one count. CDR3 protein: CASSYSFGGPGETQYF. CDR3 nucleotides: TGTGCCAGCAGTTACTCGTTCGGGGGGCCTGGAGAGACCCAGTACTTC. The gene calls are TRBV6-6 and TRBJ2-5, with a possible D match to TRBD2 (7 bases). The CDR3 contains 16 residues. Trimming pared 0 bases from V and 4 bases from J, leaving 15 bases between. From germline, CDR1 is MNHNY and CDR2 SVGAGI (reference sequence).